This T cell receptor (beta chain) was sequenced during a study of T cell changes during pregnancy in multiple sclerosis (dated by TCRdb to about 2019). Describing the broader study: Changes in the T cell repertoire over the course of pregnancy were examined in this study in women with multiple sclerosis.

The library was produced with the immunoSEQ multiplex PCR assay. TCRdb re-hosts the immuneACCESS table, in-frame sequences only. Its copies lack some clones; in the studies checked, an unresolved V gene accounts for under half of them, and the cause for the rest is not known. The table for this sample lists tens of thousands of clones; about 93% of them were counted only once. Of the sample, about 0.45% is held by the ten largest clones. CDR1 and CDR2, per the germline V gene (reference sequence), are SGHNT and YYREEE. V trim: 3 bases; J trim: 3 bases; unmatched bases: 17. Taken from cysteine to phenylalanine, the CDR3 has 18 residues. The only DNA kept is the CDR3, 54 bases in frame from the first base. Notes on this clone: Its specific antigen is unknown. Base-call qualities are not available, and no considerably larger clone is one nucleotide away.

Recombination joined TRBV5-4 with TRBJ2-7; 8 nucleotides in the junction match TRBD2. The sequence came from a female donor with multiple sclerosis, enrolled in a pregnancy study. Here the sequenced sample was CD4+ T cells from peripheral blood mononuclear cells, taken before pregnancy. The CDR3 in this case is CASSSSRTGGGFLYEQYF. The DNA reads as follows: TGTGCCAGCAGCTCTTCTCGTACGGGAGGGGGTTTTCTCTACGAGCAGTACTTC. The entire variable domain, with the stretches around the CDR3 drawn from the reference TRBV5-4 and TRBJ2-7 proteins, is ETGVTQSPTHLIKTRGQQVTLRCSSQSGHNTVSWYQQALGQGPQFIFQYYREEENGRGNFPPRFSGLQFPNYSSELNVNALELDDSALYLCASSSSRTGGGFLYEQYFGPGTRLTVT.